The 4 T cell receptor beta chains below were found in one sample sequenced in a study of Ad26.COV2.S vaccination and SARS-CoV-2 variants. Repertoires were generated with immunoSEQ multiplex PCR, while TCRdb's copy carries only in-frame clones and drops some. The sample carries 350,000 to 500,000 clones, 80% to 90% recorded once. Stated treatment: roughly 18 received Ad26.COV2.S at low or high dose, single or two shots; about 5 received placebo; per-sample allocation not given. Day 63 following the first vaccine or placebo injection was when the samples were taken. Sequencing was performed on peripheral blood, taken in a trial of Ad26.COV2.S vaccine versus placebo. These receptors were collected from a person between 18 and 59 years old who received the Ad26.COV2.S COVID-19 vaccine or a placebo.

CDR3 nucleotide sequence: TGTGCCAGCAGACGCCGGGTGGGCACTGAAGCTTTCTTT. Its protein product is CASRRRVGTEAFF. The V call is TRBV14, the J call TRBJ1-1; D unclear. Germline V gene lookup returns CDR1 SGHDN and CDR2 FVKESK. This CDR3 is 13 amino acids long. V lost 6 bases and J 4 bases, leaving 12 bases between the germline ends.

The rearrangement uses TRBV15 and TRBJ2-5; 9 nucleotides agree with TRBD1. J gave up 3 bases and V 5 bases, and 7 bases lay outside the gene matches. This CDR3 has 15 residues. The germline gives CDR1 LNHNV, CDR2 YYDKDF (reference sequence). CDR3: CATSPRGQGKETQYF. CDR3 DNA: TGTGCCACCAGCCCTCGGGGACAGGGTAAAGAGACCCAGTACTTC. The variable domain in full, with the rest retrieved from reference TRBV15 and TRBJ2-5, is DAMVIQNPRYQVTQFGKPVTLSCSQTLNHNVMYWYQQKSSQAPKLLFHYYDKDFNNEADTPDNFQSRRPNTSFCFLDIRSPGLGDTAMYLCATSPRGQGKETQYFGPGTRLLVL.

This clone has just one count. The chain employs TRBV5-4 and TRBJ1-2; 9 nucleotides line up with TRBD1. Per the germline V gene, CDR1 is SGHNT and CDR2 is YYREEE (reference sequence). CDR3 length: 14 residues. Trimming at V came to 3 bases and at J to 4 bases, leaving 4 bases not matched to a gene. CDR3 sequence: CASSSPGQGYGYTF. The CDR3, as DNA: TGTGCCAGCAGCTCACCGGGACAGGGCTATGGCTACACCTTC.

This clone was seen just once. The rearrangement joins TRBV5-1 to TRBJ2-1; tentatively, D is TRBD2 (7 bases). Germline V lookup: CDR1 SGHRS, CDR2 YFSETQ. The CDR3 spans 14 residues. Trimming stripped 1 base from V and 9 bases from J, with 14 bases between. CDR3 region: CASSLRGARGEQFF. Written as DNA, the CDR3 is TGCGCCAGCAGCTTGCGGGGGGCAAGGGGTGAGCAGTTCTTC. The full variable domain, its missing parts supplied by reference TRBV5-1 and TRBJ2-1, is KAGVTQTPRYLIKTRGQQVTLSCSPISGHRSVSWYQQTPGQGLQFLFEYFSETQRNKGNFPGRFSGRQFSNSRSEMNVSTLELGDSALYLCASSLRGARGEQFFGPGTRLTVL.